The text below deals with one T cell receptor (beta chain). The antigen remains unidentified. The data were taken from a study of Ad26.COV2.S vaccination and SARS-CoV-2 variants. On the study more broadly: It was the COV1001 Ad26.COV2.S trial arm that included the donor. The authors gave Ad26.COV2.S intramuscularly, either once or twice 56 days apart. Study-level results: Participants given vaccine showed non-spike TCR breadth similar to that of placebo recipients.

CDR3 length: 14 residues. The ends were cut back, 3 bases at V and 3 bases at J, with 12 bases in the middle. Germline values: CDR1 SGHAT, CDR2 FQNNGV. Profiling relied on immunoSEQ multiplex PCR, and the TCRdb table lists in-frame clones only, not all of them. The sample includes about 330,000 clones, roughly 90% seen only once; the top ten take approximately 5%. Noted treatment: about 20 received Ad26.COV2.S at low or high dose, single or two shots; roughly five received placebo; per-sample allocation not given. Following the first vaccine or placebo injection, samples were taken on day 63. The vaccine delivered Wuhan-strain SARS-CoV-2 spike through an Ad26 vector.

The clonotype originates from a person aged 18-65 years who received the Ad26.COV2.S COVID-19 vaccine or a placebo. The chain joins TRBV11-2 to TRBJ2-7; D tentatively fits TRBD1 or TRBD2 (5 bases each). The starting material was peripheral blood, obtained in a trial of Ad26.COV2.S vaccine versus placebo. For the CDR3, the DNA is TGTGCCAGCAGCTTTCGACGGGGCCACTACGAGCAGTACTTC. Amino acid sequence: CASSFRRGHYEQYF.